The 2 T cell receptor beta chains in this list originate from one sample, sequenced in a study of blood T cell repertoires in COVID-19. The table came from immunoSEQ multiplex PCR; TCRdb's copy has only in-frame clones and leaves some out. This table holds around 200,000 clones, roughly 86% found once. Sequences were obtained from peripheral blood. Receptors originate from a young man with active or convalescent COVID-19.

This chain links TRBV19 with TRBJ2-2, with 15 bases identical to TRBD2. Germline V CDR1 and CDR2: LNHDA, SQIVND (reference sequence). CDR3 size: 18 residues. With V trimmed by 7 bases and J by 5 bases, 11 bases remained unmatched. CDR3 DNA sequence: TGTGCCAGTACCTTTATGGGACTAGCGGGGGGTAGAACCGGGGAGCTGTTTTTT. Protein sequence: CASTFMGLAGGRTGELFF.

The chain is built from TRBV19 and TRBJ1-1; 8 positions agree with TRBD1. The CDR3 runs 12 residues. Germline V gene sequence: CDR1 LNHDA, CDR2 SQIVND (reference sequence). V trimming: 6 bases; J trimming: 11 bases; junction bases outside the gene matches: 8. CDR3 in amino acids: CASSGQGPGAFF. In DNA, the CDR3 is TGTGCCAGTAGCGGACAGGGCCCGGGGGCTTTCTTT.